The TCR beta chain described here comes from a study of shared clonotypes between healthy human individuals. CDR1 MNHEY and CDR2 SVGAGI come from the germline V gene. V dropped 6 bases and J dropped 4; count of bases not matched to a gene: 4. The CDR3 covers 14 residues. Study-level points and caveats: Among donors, clonotype sharing was expected to be affected by sequencing depth. Sampling was confined to blood; repertoires within tissues likely differ.

Details on this clone: The antigen is undetermined.

Clones were sequenced by immunoSEQ multiplex PCR, and TCRdb holds only the in-frame ones, with some missing. The sample includes more than 2 million clones, around 93% of them seen just once. Positively selected for CCR7, the CD45RO-negative cells used as naive CD8 cells excluded terminally differentiated effector memory CD45RA+ cells. This TCR derives from a man aged 18-30 years in good health. Some clones in this sample may be carry-over from other donors' samples. Specimen: naive CD8+ T cells from PBMCs. V and J are TRBV6-5 and TRBJ2-3, with TRBD1 matching 10 bases. The CDR3: CASRWDRGSDTQYF. In DNA, the CDR3 is TGTGCCAGCAGGTGGGACAGGGGTTCAGATACGCAGTATTTT.